The clone carrying this T cell receptor (beta chain) ranks as medium-sized (0.01 to 0.1%). Its cognate antigen is unknown. TCRdb recomputed calls from the 5' RACE reads with MiXCR, one row per CDR3 protein. The sample holds about 350,000 distinct CDR3 sequences, roughly 15% seen once. The data belong to a study of T-cell memory formation after mild COVID-19. Findings and caveats of the study: Contracting clones from day 15 to 85 showed balanced CD4/CD8; later expanders favored CD4+. Those CD4+ clones that contracted were mainly in CM and EM (CD8+ ones in EMRA).

This CDR3 has 13 residues. CDR1 is SGHRS, CDR2 YFSETQ, per germline. Trimming removed 0 bases from V and 4 bases from J, with 4 bases in between. This TCR derives from a man younger than 35 who had mild COVID-19 (a few samples of this study predate the infection). Cell type and time point are not known. The sample consisted of PBMCs or a T cell subset sorted from them (not recorded which). V gene TRBV5-1 combines with J gene TRBJ2-2; D remains ambiguous. The CDR3 nucleotides are TGCGCCAGCAGCTTGGCGTCCACCGGGGAGCTGTTTTTT. Translated, it gives CASSLASTGELFF.